The 27 T cell receptor beta chains in this list originate from one sample, sequenced in a study of Ad26.COV2.S vaccination and SARS-CoV-2 variants. Generated by immunoSEQ multiplex PCR, the TCRdb table keeps only in-frame clones and is missing some. The table includes some 350,000 clones, roughly 84% detected once. Documented treatment: roughly 18 received Ad26.COV2.S at low or high dose, single or two shots; about 5 received placebo; per-sample allocation not given. Vaccine and placebo recipients were sampled on day 63 after the first injection. The source was peripheral blood, collected in a trial of Ad26.COV2.S vaccine versus placebo. These receptors were collected from a person between 18 and 60 years old who received the Ad26.COV2.S COVID-19 vaccine or a placebo.

This clone was observed a handful of times. The same CDR3 can be traced to other DNA sequences in this sample. V is TRBV18 and J is TRBJ2-7, with D uncertain. CDR3 size: 12 residues. Germline V gives CDR1 KGHSH, CDR2 LQKENI. V was cut by 3 bases and J by 0 bases, with 3 bases left in between. The CDR3 loop is CASSPSSYEQYF. Here the CDR3 DNA reads TGTGCCAGCTCACCTAGCTCCTACGAGCAGTACTTC.

The gene calls are TRBV11-2 and TRBJ1-3; D perhaps matches TRBD1 (5 bases). The germline V and J ends were trimmed by 1 base and 0 bases, with 13 bases remaining between them. The CDR3 totals 17 residues. CDR1 and CDR2 from the germline V gene are SGHAT and FQNNGV. CDR3 amino acids: CASSLAGGPSSGNTIYF. The CDR3 nucleotides are TGTGCCAGCAGCTTAGCCGGGGGACCCAGCTCTGGAAACACCATATATTTT.

V and J are TRBV10-1 and TRBJ1-3; D is unclear. CDR1 is WNHNN and CDR2 is SYGVQD in the germline V gene (reference sequence). The CDR3 extends over 13 amino acids. Trimming left V 6 bases short and J 0 bases short, with 6 bases between. The CDR3 reads CASSAGSGNTIYF. The DNA of the CDR3 is TGCGCCAGCAGCGCGGGCTCTGGAAACACCATATATTTT.

V usage is TRBV25-1 and J usage is TRBJ2-1; no clear D. The CDR3 extends over 14 amino acids. Germline V CDR1 and CDR2: MGHDK, SYGVNS. V was cut by 4 bases and J by 6 bases, with 13 bases left in between. The CDR3 DNA follows: TGTGCCAGCAGTGCACTGGGGTTGGGCAATGAGCAGTTCTTC. This sequence encodes CASSALGLGNEQFF.

This CDR3 is CASSEVGARNSPLHF. For the CDR3, the DNA is TGTGCCAGCAGTGAGGTGGGGGCGCGTAATTCACCCCTCCACTTT. The chain joins TRBV6-1 to TRBJ1-6, with D tentatively TRBD1 (6 bases). The CDR3 runs 15 residues. Germline V gene data show CDR1 as MNHNS and CDR2 as SASEGT. V lost 3 bases and J 6 bases, leaving 12 bases between the germline ends.

This rearrangement joins TRBV28 to TRBJ2-2, with no clear D. The CDR3 loop spans 13 amino acids. V gave up 6 bases and J gave up 0 bases, with 5 bases separating them. The germline CDR1 and CDR2 sequences are MDHEN and SYDVKM. As DNA, the CDR3 is TGTGCCAGCAGGGAGACGAACACCGGGGAGCTGTTTTTT. Protein sequence: CASRETNTGELFF.

The CDR3 coding sequence is TGTGCCAGCAGCTTAGGAGGGAACCTGGCCAAAAACATTCAGTACTTC. It encodes CASSLGGNLAKNIQYF. The genes are TRBV7-9 and TRBJ2-4; weak D call: TRBD2 (5 bases). The germline V gene has CDR1 SEHNR and CDR2 FQNEAQ (reference sequence). Trimming took 1 base from V and 1 from J, leaving 11 bases between them. CDR3 size: 16 residues.

The chain couples TRBV11-2 to TRBJ2-2; the D is unclear. The V end lost 4 bases, the J end lost 4 bases, and 13 bases lay between the germline ends. The CDR3 covers 15 residues. CDR1 and CDR2 from the germline V gene are SGHAT and FQNNGV. The CDR3 coding sequence is TGTGCCAGCAGCTCCCCTAGAAGAGGCACCGGGGAGCTGTTTTTT. It translates to CASSSPRRGTGELFF.

This clone was observed a single time. V is TRBV7-2 and J is TRBJ2-7, with 11 bases matching TRBD2. Looked up from germline, CDR1 is SGHTA and CDR2 is FQGNSA. Trimming at V came to 5 bases and at J to 5 bases, leaving 5 bases not matched to a gene. The CDR3 is 14 amino acids. The CDR3 protein is CASSHTSGGHEQYF. CDR3 bases: TGTGCCAGCAGCCATACTAGCGGGGGACACGAGCAGTACTTC.

This clone was detected only once. The rearrangement uses TRBV12-3 or TRBV12-4 and TRBJ2-7, with TRBD2 as a possible D gene (5 bases). The CDR3 runs to 11 residues. The V gene lost 4 bases and the J gene lost 4 bases, with 5 bases spanning the gap. CDR3 in amino acids: CASSSGYEQYF. CDR3 coding DNA: TGTGCCAGCAGTTCGGGATACGAGCAGTACTTC.

The chain employs TRBV19 and TRBJ2-5, with D possibly TRBD1 on 6 matching bases. This CDR3 is 15 amino acids long. V gave up 3 bases and J gave up 5 bases, with 16 bases separating them. CDR1 is LNHDA, CDR2 SQIVND, per germline (reference sequence). CDR3: CASSIRLVDSETQYF. In DNA, the CDR3 is TGTGCCAGTAGTATCAGGCTGGTGGACAGCGAGACCCAGTACTTC.

V and J are TRBV9 and TRBJ2-7; maybe TRBD2 (6 bases). Germline assignment: CDR1 SGDLS and CDR2 YYNGEE. Trimming shortened V by 3 bases and J by 3 bases, and 16 bases separated the two germline ends. The CDR3 extends over 15 amino acids. CDR3 in amino acids: CASSAFSGVGYEQYF. The CDR3 region has the DNA TGTGCCAGCAGCGCGTTTAGCGGAGTGGGCTACGAGCAGTACTTC.

The V call is TRBV7-2, the J call TRBJ2-7; D gene ambiguous. Trimming removed 2 bases from V and 6 bases from J, with 5 bases in between. The germline gives CDR1 SGHTA, CDR2 FQGNSA. The CDR3 is made up of 11 amino acids. CDR3 sequence reads: CASSLRGEQYF. CDR3 DNA sequence: TGTGCCAGCAGCTTACGCGGCGAGCAGTACTTC.

This chain joins TRBV5-5 and TRBJ2-3; D is unclear. V shed 6 bases and J shed 3 bases, with 14 bases lying between them. The CDR3 totals 14 residues. Germline V CDR1 and CDR2: SGHKS, YYEKEE (reference sequence). DNA for the CDR3: TGTGCCAGCACAACCGCTGGCCCTACAGATACGCAGTATTTT. Translated: CASTTAGPTDTQYF.

The chain joins TRBV9 to TRBJ2-7, with D hard to call. This CDR3 spans 14 amino acids. CDR1 and CDR2 (germline): SGDLS, YYNGEE. The ends were cut back, 0 bases at V and 3 bases at J, with 10 bases in the middle. CDR3 in amino acids: CASSVGYGHYEQYF. DNA of the CDR3: TGTGCCAGCAGCGTAGGTTATGGGCACTACGAGCAGTACTTC.

This clone was counted between two and nine times. V usage is TRBV2 and J usage is TRBJ1-1; 8 bases line up with TRBD1. Germline V gene lookup returns CDR1 SNHLY and CDR2 FYNNEI. The trim removed 2 bases at V and 6 bases at J, leaving 5 bases unmatched. The length of the CDR3 is 14 residues. The CDR3 DNA reads as TGTGCCAGCAGTGAAACAGGGGGTAAGTCTGAAGCTTTCTTT. Translation: CASSETGGKSEAFF. The full variable domain, its missing parts supplied by reference TRBV2 and TRBJ1-1, is EPEVTQTPSHQVTQMGQEVILRCVPISNHLYFYWYRQILGQKVEFLVSFYNNEISEKSEIFDDQFSVERPDGSNFTLKIRSTKLEDSAMYFCASSETGGKSEAFFGQGTRLTVV.

V usage is TRBV6-5 and J usage is TRBJ1-5; D unresolved. V lost 4 bases and J 4 bases, leaving 17 bases between the germline ends. Germline values: CDR1 MNHEY, CDR2 SVGAGI. The CDR3 has 16 residues. The CDR3 DNA is TGTGCCAGCAGTTCCGAGGGAGGGCGCAGGAATCAGCCCCAGCATTTT. Translated: CASSSEGGRRNQPQHF.

The chain uses TRBV28 and TRBJ1-2, with D tentatively TRBD1 (6 bases). This CDR3 comprises 15 residues. V lost 4 bases and J lost 5, with 17 bases in between. CDR1 is MDHEN and CDR2 is SYDVKM in the germline V gene. This chain's CDR3 is CASSSNRAGGYGYTF. Here the CDR3 DNA reads TGTGCCAGCAGTTCTAACAGGGCCGGGGGGTATGGCTACACCTTC.

The CDR3, as DNA: TGCGCCAGCAGCCAACTGCCGGGGAACACAGATACGCAGTATTTT. This translates into CASSQLPGNTDTQYF. V and J are TRBV4-1 and TRBJ2-3; a weak D match, TRBD2 (5 bases). Trimming took 2 bases from V and 2 from J, leaving 11 bases between them. The CDR3 is 15 residues long. Germline CDR1 MGHRA, CDR2 YSYEKL.

This chain connects TRBV7-2 to TRBJ2-2; a weak D match, TRBD1 (6 bases). CDR3 length: 15 residues. Germline values: CDR1 SGHTA, CDR2 FQGNSA. Trimming shortened V by 5 bases and J by 6 bases, and 16 bases separated the two germline ends. CDR3 DNA: TGTGCCAGCAGCCCGGGACACCTGCCGCCCGGGGAGCTGTTTTTT. Protein product: CASSPGHLPPGELFF.

This chain joins TRBV29-1 and TRBJ2-7, with D possibly TRBD2 on 6 matching bases. Germline V gene data show CDR1 as SQVTM and CDR2 as ANQGSEA. The CDR3 has 14 amino acids. V lost 5 bases, J lost 0 bases, and 14 bases lay in between. Here the CDR3 reads CSVWVGDFSYEQYF. The CDR3 bases are TGCAGCGTTTGGGTTGGGGACTTCTCCTACGAGCAGTACTTC.

V usage is TRBV28 and J usage is TRBJ2-2; no clear D. This CDR3 is built from 11 residues. The germline V gene has CDR1 MDHEN and CDR2 SYDVKM. V lost 5 bases to trimming and J lost 5 bases, with 3 bases between them. The CDR3 DNA is TGTGCCAGCAGTCGAACCGGGGAGCTGTTTTTT. It encodes CASSRTGELFF. The variable domain in full, completed from reference TRBV28 and TRBJ2-2, reads DVKVTQSSRYLVKRTGEKVFLECVQDMDHENMFWYRQDPGLGLRLIYFSYDVKMKEKGDIPEGYSVSREKKERFSLILESASTNQTSMYLCASSRTGELFFGEGSRLTVL.

The rearrangement uses TRBV28 and TRBJ1-2; perhaps TRBD1 as D (5 bases). The V end was cut by 6 bases, the J end by 2 bases, with 13 bases between. CDR3 length: 14 residues. Germline values: CDR1 MDHEN, CDR2 SYDVKM. In DNA, the CDR3 is TGTGCCAGCAGGTCCACCGACAGAAACTATGGCTACACCTTC. As protein: CASRSTDRNYGYTF.

The rearrangement joins TRBV6-5 to TRBJ2-2; tentatively, D is TRBD1 (5 bases). V dropped 3 bases and J dropped 3 bases, with 11 bases sitting between them. Germline V gives CDR1 MNHEY, CDR2 SVGAGI. This CDR3 comprises 15 residues. The CDR3 spells CASSYQQVYTGELFF. The CDR3 nucleotides read TGTGCCAGCAGTTATCAACAGGTTTACACCGGGGAGCTGTTTTTT.

CDR3 amino acids: CASSERGRGYTF. In nucleotides, the CDR3 is TGTGCCAGCAGTGAAAGGGGTCGGGGCTACACCTTC. J is TRBJ1-2 and V is TRBV2; weak D call: TRBD1 (5 bases). V was shortened by 2 bases and J by 8 bases, with 9 bases between the two germline ends. From germline, CDR1 is SNHLY and CDR2 FYNNEI. This CDR3 is 12 amino acids long.

This chain connects TRBV7-8 to TRBJ1-5; D ambiguous. The CDR3 length is 16 residues. The germline V gene has CDR1 SGHVS and CDR2 FQNEAQ. Trimming pared 5 bases from V and 5 bases from J, leaving 19 bases between. Written as DNA, the CDR3 is TGTGCCAGCAGCCCCGGACCTCGGGGAGCAGATCAGCCCCAGCATTTT. Translation gives CASSPGPRGADQPQHF.

The gene calls are TRBV5-8 and TRBJ1-5, with unresolved D. Germline V gives CDR1 SGHTS, CDR2 YDEGEE. The CDR3 is 17 amino acids. V was shortened by 4 bases and J by 7 bases, with 24 bases between the two germline ends. CDR3 loop: CASSPLQGGRGRQPQHF. The CDR3 DNA reads as TGTGCCAGCAGCCCCCTGCAAGGAGGGCGAGGGCGACAGCCCCAGCATTTT.